The present entry profiles one T cell receptor (beta chain) with its context. The antigen remains undetermined. The V end was cut by 5 bases, the J end by 7 bases, with 8 bases between. Germline assignment: CDR1 DFQATT and CDR2 SNEGSKA (reference sequence). CDR3 length equals 11 residues. The data derive from a study of OX40 agonist ivuxolimab in advanced cancers. Notes on the study in general: Low levels of normalized T-cell clonal expansion also appeared in some nonresponders.

Measured with immunoSEQ multiplex PCR; TCRdb has only the in-frame clones, and not every one. The sample has about 64,000 clones, around 80% seen once; the top ten hold roughly 1.2%. The receptor's source is an adult with an advanced solid tumor such as melanoma, head and neck, liver or kidney cancer. The chain links TRBV20-1 to TRBJ2-2; no definite D call. This material consisted of CD4+ or CD8+ T cells sorted from blood, taken in a trial of the OX40 agonist ivuxolimab. DNA for the CDR3: TGCAGTGCTCCTTTCCTCGGGGAGCTGTTTTTT. Its protein is CSAPFLGELFF.